This T cell receptor (beta chain) was retrieved from a study of spatial heterogeneity in lung cancer. Overall study findings and caveats: Counts that tracked tumor mutation counts were those of expanded intratumoral alpha and beta TCRs. About 7% of tumor T cells for alpha chains and 13% to 15% for beta chains were estimated to be covered.

Worth noting for this clonotype: Its antigen is unknown.

Trimming took 4 bases from V and 7 from J; bases not matched to a gene: 4. CDR1 is SEHNR, CDR2 FQNEAQ, per germline (reference sequence). This CDR3 is 14 amino acids long. The time point is: sample taken at primary tumor resection. Extraction of whole RNA from tumor, nontumor lung or frozen PBMC preceded unsorted sequencing. Each CDR3 protein gets one entry after TCRdb re-called the 5' RACE reads with MiXCR. The repertoire holds some 10,000 distinct CDR3 sequences, with 12% as singletons. This TCR was sampled from a female donor with early-stage non-small cell lung cancer. The specimen comprised lung tumor tissue, sampled at surgery. This sequence joins TRBV7-9 and TRBJ1-6; 7 bases map to TRBD1. The CDR3 sequence is CASSWVQGNSPLHF. The CDR3 bases are TGTGCCAGCAGCTGGGTACAGGGGAATTCACCCCTCCACTTT.